This T cell receptor (beta chain) was documented in a study of T-cell reconstitution after alpha-beta-depleted transplantation in children. The trim removed 4 bases at V and 7 bases at J, leaving 4 bases unmatched. This CDR3 has 13 residues. Germline CDR1 is SEHNR and CDR2 is FQNEAQ (reference sequence). Preparing the TCRbeta library involved the use of unique molecular identifiers. TCRdb recomputed calls from the PCR reads with MiXCR, one row per CDR3 protein. Seen here are about 110,000 distinct CDR3 sequences, roughly 6.1% observed once, and the top ten hold roughly 25%. Overall study findings and caveats: Several hundred expanded graft clones reportedly gave rise to the alpha-beta T cells present about two months after transplant.

This clonotype has ten or more counts. Antigen specificity is unknown. The chain is built from TRBV7-9 and TRBJ2-1, with 7 bases identical to TRBD2. The clonotype originates from a male patient aged 2 to 9 who had a stem cell transplant for acute lymphoblastic leukemia, so the T cells may come from the graft donor. The source material was PBMCs, mostly from graft donor cells, sampled 360 days after TCRalphabeta/CD19-depleted stem cell transplant. The CDR3 DNA follows: TGTGCCAGCAGCTCGGGACTACGAAATGAGCAGTTCTTC. Residues: CASSSGLRNEQFF. The variable domain in full, with the rest retrieved from reference TRBV7-9 and TRBJ2-1, is DTGVSQNPRHKITKRGQNVTFRCDPISEHNRLYWYRQTLGQGPEFLTYFQNEAQLEKSRLLSDRFSAERPKGSFSTLEIQRTEQGDSAMYLCASSSGLRNEQFFGPGTRLTVL.